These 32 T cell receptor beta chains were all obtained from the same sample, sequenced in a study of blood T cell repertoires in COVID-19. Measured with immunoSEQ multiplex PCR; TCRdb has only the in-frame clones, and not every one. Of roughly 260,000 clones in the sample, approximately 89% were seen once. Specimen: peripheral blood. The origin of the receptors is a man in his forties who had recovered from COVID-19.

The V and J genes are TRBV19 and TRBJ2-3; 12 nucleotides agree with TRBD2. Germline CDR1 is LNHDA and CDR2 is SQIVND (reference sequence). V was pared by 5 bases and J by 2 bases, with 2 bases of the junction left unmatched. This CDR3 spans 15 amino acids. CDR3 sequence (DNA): TGTGCCAGTAGTCTAGCGGGGGGGTACACAGATACGCAGTATTTT. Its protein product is CASSLAGGYTDTQYF.

The DNA for the CDR3 is TGTGCCAGCAGGTCGGACAGGGTCGGAAACACCATATATTTT. As protein: CASRSDRVGNTIYF. The gene calls are TRBV6-5 and TRBJ1-3; 8 bases agree with TRBD1. Looked up from germline, CDR1 is MNHEY and CDR2 is SVGAGI. Trimming removed 6 bases from V and 4 bases from J; junction bases left unmatched: 5. The CDR3 spans 14 residues.

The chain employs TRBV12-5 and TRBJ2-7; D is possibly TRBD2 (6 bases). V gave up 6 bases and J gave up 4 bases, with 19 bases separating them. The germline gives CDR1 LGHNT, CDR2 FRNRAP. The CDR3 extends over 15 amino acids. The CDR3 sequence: CASGGRDWATYEQYF. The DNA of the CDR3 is TGTGCTAGTGGGGGCCGGGACTGGGCTACTTACGAGCAGTACTTC. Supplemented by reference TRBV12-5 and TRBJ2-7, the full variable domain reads DARVTQTPRHKVTEMGQEVTMRCQPILGHNTVFWYRQTMMQGLELLAYFRNRAPLDDSGMPKDRFSAEMPDATLATLKIQPSEPRDSAVYFCASGGRDWATYEQYFGPGTRLTVT.

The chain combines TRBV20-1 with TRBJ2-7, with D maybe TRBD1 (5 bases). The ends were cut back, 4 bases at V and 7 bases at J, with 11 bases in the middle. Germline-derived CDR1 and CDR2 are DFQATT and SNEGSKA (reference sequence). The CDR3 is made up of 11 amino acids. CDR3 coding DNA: TGCAGTGCTACAGGGTATGATGAGCAGTACTTC. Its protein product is CSATGYDEQYF.

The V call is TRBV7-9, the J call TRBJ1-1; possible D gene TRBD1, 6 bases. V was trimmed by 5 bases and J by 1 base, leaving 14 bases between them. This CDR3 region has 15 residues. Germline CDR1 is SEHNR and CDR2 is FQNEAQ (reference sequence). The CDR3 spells CASSPGGLTNTEAFF. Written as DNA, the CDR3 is TGTGCCAGCAGCCCGGGGGGGCTGACGAACACTGAAGCTTTCTTT.

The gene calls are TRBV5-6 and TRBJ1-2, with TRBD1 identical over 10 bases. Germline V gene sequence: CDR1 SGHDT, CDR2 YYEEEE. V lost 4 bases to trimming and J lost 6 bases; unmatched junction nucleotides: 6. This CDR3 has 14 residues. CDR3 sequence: CASSRTGGKHGYTF. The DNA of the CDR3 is TGTGCCAGCAGCCGGACAGGGGGTAAACATGGCTACACCTTC.

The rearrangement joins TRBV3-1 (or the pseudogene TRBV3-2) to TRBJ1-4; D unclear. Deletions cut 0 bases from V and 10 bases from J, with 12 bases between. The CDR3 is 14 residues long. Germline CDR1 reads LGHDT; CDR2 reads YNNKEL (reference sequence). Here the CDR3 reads CASSQDAVPLKLFF. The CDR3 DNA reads TGTGCCAGCAGCCAAGATGCGGTACCACTAAAACTGTTTTTT.

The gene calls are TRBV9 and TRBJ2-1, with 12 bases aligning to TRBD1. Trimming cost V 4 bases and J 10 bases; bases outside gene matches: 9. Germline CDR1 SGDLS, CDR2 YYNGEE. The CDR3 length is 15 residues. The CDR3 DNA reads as TGTGCCAGCAGCACTACCGGGACAGGGGGCAGGGAGCAGTTCTTC. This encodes CASSTTGTGGREQFF.

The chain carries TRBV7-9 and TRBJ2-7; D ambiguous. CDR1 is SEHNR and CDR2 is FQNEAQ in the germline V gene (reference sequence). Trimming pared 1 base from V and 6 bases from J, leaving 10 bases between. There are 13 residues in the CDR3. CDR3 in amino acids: CASSLGSVREQYF. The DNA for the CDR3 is TGTGCCAGCAGCTTAGGGAGTGTTCGCGAGCAGTACTTC.

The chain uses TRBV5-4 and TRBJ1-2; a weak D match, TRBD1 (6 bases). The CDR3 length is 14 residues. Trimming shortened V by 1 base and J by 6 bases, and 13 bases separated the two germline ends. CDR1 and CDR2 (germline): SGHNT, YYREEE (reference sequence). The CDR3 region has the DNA TGTGCCAGCAGCTTGATCGGACAGCTAAATGGCTACACCTTC. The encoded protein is CASSLIGQLNGYTF.

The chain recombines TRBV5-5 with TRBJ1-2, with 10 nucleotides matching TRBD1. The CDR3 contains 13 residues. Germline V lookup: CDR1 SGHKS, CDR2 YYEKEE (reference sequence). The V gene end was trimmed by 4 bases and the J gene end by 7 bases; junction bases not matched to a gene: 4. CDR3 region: CASSRQGAGGYTF. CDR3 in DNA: TGTGCCAGCAGCCGACAGGGGGCAGGTGGCTACACCTTC.

The CDR3 loop reads CASSVRDRPPGEQYF. The DNA for the CDR3 is TGTGCCAGCAGCGTAAGAGACAGACCCCCCGGCGAGCAGTACTTC. The rearrangement joins TRBV9 to TRBJ2-7, with D tentatively TRBD1 (5 bases). The CDR3 covers 15 residues. Germline V gene lookup returns CDR1 SGDLS and CDR2 YYNGEE. V lost 1 base, J lost 6 bases, and 17 bases lay in between.

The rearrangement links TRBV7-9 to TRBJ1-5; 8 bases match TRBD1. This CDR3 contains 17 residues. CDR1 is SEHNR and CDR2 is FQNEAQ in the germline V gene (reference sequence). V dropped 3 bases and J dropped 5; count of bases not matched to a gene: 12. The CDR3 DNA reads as TGTGCCAGCAGCTTGGGAGACAGGGGACCGAATGATCAGCCCCAGCATTTT. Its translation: CASSLGDRGPNDQPQHF.

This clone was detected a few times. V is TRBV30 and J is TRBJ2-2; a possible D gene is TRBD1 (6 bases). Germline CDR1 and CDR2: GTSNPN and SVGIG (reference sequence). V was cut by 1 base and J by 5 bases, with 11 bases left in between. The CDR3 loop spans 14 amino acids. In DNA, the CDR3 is TGTGCCTGGAGTGAACAGGGTTGGACCGGGGAGCTGTTTTTT. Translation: CAWSEQGWTGELFF.

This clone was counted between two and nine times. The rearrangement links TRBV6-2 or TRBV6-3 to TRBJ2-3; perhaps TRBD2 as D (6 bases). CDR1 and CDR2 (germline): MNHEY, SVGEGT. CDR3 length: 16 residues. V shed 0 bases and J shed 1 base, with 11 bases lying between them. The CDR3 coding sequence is TGTGCCAGCAGTTACTCTTCGCGGGGAGGCACAGATACGCAGTATTTT. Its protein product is CASSYSSRGGTDTQYF.

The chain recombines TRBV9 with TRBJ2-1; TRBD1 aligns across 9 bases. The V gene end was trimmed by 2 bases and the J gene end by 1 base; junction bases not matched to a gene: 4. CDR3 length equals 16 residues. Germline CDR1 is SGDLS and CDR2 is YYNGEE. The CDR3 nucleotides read TGTGCCAGCAGCGTCACCGGGACAGGGTCCTACAATGAGCAGTTCTTC. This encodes CASSVTGTGSYNEQFF. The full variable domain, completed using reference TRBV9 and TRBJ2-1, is DSGVTQTPKHLITATGQRVTLRCSPRSGDLSVYWYQQSLDQGLQFLIQYYNGEERAKGNILERFSAQQFPDLHSELNLSSLELGDSALYFCASSVTGTGSYNEQFFGPGTRLTVL.

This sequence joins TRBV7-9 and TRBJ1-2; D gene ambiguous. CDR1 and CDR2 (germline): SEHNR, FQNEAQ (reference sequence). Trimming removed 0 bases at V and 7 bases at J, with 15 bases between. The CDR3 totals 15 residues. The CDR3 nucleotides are TGTGCCAGCAGCTTAGCTTCCTACCCCGCGGGTGGCTACACCTTC. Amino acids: CASSLASYPAGGYTF.

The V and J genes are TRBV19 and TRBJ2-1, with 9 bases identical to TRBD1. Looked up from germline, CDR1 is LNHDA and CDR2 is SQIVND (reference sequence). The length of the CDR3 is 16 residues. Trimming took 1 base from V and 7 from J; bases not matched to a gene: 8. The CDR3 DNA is TGTGCCAGTAGTATAGGACGGGACAGGGTCGTAAATGAGCAGTTCTTC. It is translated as CASSIGRDRVVNEQFF.

The CDR3 nucleotides read TGTGCCACCACAGGGTTCGGGGAGCTGTTTTTT. This translates into CATTGFGELFF. This chain links TRBV15 with TRBJ2-2, with a possible D match to TRBD1 (5 bases). Germline lookup yields CDR1 LNHNV and CDR2 YYDKDF (reference sequence). V was shortened by 7 bases and J by 7 bases, with 7 bases between the two germline ends. The CDR3 consists of 11 residues.

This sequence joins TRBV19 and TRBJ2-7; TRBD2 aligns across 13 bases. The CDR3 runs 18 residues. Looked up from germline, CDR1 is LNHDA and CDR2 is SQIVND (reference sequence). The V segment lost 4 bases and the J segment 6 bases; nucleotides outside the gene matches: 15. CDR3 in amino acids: CASSTHRIGLAGVGEQYF. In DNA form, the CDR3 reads TGTGCCAGTAGTACTCACCGCATCGGACTAGCGGGAGTCGGCGAGCAGTACTTC.

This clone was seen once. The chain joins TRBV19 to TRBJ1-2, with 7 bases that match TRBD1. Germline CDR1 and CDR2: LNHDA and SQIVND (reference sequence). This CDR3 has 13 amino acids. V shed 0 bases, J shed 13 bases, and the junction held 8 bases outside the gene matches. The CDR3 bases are TGTGCCAGTAGTATAGATCAAACAGGGACAGTCACCTTC. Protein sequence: CASSIDQTGTVTF.

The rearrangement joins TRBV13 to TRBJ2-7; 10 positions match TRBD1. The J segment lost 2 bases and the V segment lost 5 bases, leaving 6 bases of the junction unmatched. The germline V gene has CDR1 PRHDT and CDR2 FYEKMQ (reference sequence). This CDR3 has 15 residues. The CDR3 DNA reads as TGTGCCAGCAGCCCCTCGGACAGGGGGGCCTACGAGCAGTACTTC. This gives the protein CASSPSDRGAYEQYF. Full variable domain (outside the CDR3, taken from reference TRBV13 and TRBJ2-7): AAGVIQSPRHLIKEKRETATLKCYPIPRHDTVYWYQQGPGQDPQFLISFYEKMQSDKGSIPDRFSAQQFSDYHSELNMSSLELGDSALYFCASSPSDRGAYEQYFGPGTRLTVT.

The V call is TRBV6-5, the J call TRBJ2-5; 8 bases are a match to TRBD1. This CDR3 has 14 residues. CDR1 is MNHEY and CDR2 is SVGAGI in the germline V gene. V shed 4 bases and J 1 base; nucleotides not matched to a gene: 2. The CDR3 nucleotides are TGTGCCAGCAGTTCCGGACAGGGCCAAGAGACCCAGTACTTC. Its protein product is CASSSGQGQETQYF.

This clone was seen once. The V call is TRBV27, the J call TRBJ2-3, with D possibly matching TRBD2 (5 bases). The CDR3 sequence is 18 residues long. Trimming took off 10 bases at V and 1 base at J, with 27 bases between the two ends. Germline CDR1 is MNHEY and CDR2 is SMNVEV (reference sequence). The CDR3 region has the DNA TGTGCCACCCTGCGTAACTATTGGGGAGATAAGGGCACAGATACGCAGTATTTT. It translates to CATLRNYWGDKGTDTQYF.

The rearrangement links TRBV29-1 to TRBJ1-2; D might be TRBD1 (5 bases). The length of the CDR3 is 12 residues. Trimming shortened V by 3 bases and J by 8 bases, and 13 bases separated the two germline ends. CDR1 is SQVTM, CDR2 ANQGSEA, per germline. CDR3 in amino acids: CSVDPTRVGYTF. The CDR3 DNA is TGCAGCGTTGACCCGACCAGGGTCGGCTACACCTTC.

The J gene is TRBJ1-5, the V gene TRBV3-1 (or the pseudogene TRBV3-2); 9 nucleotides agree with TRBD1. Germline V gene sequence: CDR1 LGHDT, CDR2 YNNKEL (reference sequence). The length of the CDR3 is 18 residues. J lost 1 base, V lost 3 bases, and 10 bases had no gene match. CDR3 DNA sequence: TGTGCCAGCAGCCACCGTCCATCCGGGACAGGGAGCAATCAGCCCCAGCATTTT. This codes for CASSHRPSGTGSNQPQHF.

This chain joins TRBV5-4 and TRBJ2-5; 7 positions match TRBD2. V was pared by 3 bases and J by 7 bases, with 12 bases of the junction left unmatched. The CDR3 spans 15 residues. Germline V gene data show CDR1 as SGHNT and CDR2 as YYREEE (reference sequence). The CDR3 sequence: CASSWPGTTAGTQYF. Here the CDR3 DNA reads TGTGCCAGCAGCTGGCCCGGGACTACGGCGGGGACCCAGTACTTC.

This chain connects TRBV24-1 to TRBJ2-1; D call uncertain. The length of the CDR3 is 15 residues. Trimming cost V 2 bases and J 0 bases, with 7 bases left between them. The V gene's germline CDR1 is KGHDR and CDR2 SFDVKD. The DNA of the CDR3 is TGTGCCACCAGTGATTCGCGTAGCTCCTACAATGAGCAGTTCTTC. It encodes CATSDSRSSYNEQFF.

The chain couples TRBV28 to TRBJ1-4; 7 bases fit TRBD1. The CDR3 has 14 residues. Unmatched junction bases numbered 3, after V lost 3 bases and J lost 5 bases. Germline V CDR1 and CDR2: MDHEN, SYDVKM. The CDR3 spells CASSLTTGNEKLFF. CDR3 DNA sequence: TGTGCCAGCAGTTTGACGACAGGGAATGAAAAACTGTTTTTT.

The CDR3: CASSFTGGWGNEQFF. DNA for the CDR3: TGTGCCAGCAGTTTTACAGGGGGCTGGGGGAATGAGCAGTTCTTC. The chain links TRBV6-2 or TRBV6-3 to TRBJ2-1, with TRBD1 matching over 9 bases. Germline trimming cut 4 bases from V and 7 bases from J; bases unmatched to any gene: 8. This CDR3 comprises 15 residues. From germline, CDR1 is MNHEY and CDR2 SVGEGT.

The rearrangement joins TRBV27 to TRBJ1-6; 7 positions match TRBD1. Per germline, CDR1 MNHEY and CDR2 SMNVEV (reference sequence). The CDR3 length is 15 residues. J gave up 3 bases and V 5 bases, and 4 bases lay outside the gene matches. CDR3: CASSLQGGYNSPLHF. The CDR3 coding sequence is TGTGCCAGCAGTCTCCAGGGGGGCTATAATTCACCCCTCCACTTT.

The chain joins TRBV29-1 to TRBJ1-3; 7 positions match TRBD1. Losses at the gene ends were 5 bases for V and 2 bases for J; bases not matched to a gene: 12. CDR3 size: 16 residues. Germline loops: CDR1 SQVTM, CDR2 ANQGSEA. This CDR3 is CSVSSKRDRAGNTIYF. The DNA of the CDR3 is TGCAGCGTTTCCTCTAAGAGAGACAGGGCTGGAAACACCATATATTTT.